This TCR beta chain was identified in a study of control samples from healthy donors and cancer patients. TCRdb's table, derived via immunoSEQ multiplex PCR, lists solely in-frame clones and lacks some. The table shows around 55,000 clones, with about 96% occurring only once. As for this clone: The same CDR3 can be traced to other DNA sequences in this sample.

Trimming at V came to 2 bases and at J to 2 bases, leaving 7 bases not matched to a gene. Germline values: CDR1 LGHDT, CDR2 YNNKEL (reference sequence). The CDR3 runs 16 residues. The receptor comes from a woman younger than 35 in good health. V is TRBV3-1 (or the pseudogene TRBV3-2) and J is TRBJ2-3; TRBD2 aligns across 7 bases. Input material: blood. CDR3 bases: TGTGCCAGCAGCCAACGAGCGGGGCCTATCACAGATACGCAGTATTTT. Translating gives CASSQRAGPITDTQYF.